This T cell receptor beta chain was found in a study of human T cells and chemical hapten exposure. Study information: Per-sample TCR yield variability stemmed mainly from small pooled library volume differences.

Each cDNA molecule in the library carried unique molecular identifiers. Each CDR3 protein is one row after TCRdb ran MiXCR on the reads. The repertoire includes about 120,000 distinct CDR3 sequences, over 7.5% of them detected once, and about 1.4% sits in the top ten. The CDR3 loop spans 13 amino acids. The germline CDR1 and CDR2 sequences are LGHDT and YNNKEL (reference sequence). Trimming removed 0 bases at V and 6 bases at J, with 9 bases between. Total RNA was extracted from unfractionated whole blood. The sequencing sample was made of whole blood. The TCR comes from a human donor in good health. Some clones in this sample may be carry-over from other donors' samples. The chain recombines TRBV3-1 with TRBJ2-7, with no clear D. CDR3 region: CASSQDAPVEQYF. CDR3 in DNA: TGTGCCAGCAGCCAAGATGCACCGGTCGAGCAGTACTTC.